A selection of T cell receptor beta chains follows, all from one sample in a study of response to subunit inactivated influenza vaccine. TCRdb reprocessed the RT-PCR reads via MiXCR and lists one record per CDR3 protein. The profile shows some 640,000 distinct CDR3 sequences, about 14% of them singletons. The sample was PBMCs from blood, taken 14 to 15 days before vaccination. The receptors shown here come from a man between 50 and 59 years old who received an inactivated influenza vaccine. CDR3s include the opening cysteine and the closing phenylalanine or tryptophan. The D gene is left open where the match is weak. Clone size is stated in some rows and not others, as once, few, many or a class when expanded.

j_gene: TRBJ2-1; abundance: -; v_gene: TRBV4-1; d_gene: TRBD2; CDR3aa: CASSQVLREGYNEQFF; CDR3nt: TGCGCCAGCAGCCAAGTGCTGCGGGAGGGTTACAATGAGCAGTTCTTC
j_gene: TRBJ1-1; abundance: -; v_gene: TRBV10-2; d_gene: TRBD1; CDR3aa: CASSEARGRGIAFF; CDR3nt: TGCGCCAGCAGTGAGGCCAGGGGGCGCGGAATAGCTTTCTTT
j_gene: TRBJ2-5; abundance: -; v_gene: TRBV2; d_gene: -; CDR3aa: CATGRGIQETQYF; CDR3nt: TGTGCCACCGGTAGGGGAATTCAAGAGACCCAGTACTTC
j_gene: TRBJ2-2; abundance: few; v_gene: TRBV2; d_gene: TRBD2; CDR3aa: CASSPSGVTGELFF; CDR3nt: TGTGCCAGCAGTCCTAGCGGAGTCACCGGGGAGCTGTTTTTT
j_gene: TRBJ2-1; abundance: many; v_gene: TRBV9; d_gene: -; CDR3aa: CASSVEVGNEQFF; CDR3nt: TGTGCCAGCAGCGTAGAAGTAGGCAATGAGCAGTTCTTC
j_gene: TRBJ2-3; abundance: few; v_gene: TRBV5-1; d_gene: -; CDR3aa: CASSLAGKPPDTQYF; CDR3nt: TGCGCCAGCAGCTTGGCCGGGAAACCGCCAGATACGCAGTATTTT
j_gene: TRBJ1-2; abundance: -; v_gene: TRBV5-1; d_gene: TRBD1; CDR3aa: CASSLTPPTGKSGYGYTF; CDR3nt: TGCGCCAGCAGCTTGACACCCCCGACAGGGAAGAGCGGCTATGGCTACACCTTC
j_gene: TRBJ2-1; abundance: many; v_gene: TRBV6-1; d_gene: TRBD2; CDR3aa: CASRSRLAGDNEQFF; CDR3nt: TGTGCCAGCAGGTCCCGACTAGCGGGAGACAATGAGCAGTTCTTC
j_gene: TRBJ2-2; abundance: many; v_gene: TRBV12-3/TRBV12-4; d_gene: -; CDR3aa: CASRRTGELFF; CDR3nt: TGTGCCAGCAGGAGGACCGGGGAGCTGTTTTTT
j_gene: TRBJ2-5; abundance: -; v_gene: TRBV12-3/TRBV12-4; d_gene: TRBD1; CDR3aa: CASSLRSTGGFQTQYF; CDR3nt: TGTGCCAGCAGTTTAAGGAGCACAGGGGGCTTCCAGACCCAGTACTTC
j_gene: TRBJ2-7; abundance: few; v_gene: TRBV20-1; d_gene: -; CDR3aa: CSASPEGPPYYEQYF; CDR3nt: TGCAGTGCTAGTCCGGAGGGGCCCCCGTACTACGAGCAGTACTTC
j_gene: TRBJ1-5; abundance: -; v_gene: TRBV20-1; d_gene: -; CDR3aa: CSASSGASNQPQHF; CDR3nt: TGCAGTGCTAGTTCGGGGGCAAGCAATCAGCCCCAGCATTTT
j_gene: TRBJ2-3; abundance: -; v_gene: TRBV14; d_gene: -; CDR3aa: CASSQGPVSGSTDTQYF; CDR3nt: TGTGCCAGCAGCCAAGGACCCGTTTCCGGGAGCACAGATACGCAGTATTTT
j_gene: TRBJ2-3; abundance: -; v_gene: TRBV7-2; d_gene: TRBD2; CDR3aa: CASSLAASGKALDTQYF; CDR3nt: TGTGCCAGCAGCTTAGCTGCTAGCGGGAAGGCGTTAGATACGCAGTATTTT
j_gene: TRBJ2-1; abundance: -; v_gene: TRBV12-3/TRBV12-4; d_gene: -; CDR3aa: CASSLAGILFEQFF; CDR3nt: TGTGCCAGCAGTTTGGCGGGAATCCTATTTGAGCAGTTCTTC
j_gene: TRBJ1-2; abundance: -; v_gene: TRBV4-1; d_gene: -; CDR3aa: CASSQVRQTNYGYTF; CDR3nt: TGCGCCAGCAGCCAAGTCAGACAGACAAACTATGGCTACACCTTC
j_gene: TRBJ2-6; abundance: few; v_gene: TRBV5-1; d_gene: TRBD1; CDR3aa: CASSSGQGNSGANVLTF; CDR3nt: TGCGCCAGCAGCTCGGGACAGGGGAACTCTGGGGCCAACGTCCTGACTTTC
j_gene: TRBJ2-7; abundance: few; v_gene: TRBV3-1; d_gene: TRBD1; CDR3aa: CASSQEFGTGSSEQYF; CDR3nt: TGTGCCAGCAGCCAAGAGTTTGGGACAGGGTCTTCCGAGCAGTACTTC
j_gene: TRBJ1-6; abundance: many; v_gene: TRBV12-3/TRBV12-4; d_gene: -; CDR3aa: CASSLGDFLKRASPLHF; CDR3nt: TGTGCCAGCAGTTTAGGTGATTTTCTCAAGAGGGCTTCACCCCTCCACTTT
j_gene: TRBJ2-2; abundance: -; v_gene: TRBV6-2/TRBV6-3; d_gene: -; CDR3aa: CASSQQSTGELFF; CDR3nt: TGTGCCAGCAGCCAGCAGTCCACCGGGGAGCTGTTTTTT
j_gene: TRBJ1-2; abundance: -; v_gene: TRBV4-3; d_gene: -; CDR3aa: CASSQDFRNRVSYGYTF; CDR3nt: TGCGCCAGCAGCCAAGATTTCCGCAACAGGGTCAGCTATGGCTACACCTTC
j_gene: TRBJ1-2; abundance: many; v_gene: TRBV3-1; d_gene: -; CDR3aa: CASSQGRAYGYTF; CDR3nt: TGTGCCAGCAGCCAAGGCCGGGCCTATGGCTACACCTTC
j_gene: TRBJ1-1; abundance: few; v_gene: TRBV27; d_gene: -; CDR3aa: CASSLRGGLNTEAFF; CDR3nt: TGTGCCAGCAGTTTACGGGGAGGCCTGAACACTGAAGCTTTCTTT
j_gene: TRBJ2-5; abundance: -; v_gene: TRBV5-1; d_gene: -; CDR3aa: CASSLEGTLSF; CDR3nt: TGCGCCAGCAGCTTGGAGGGGACGCTGTCGTTC